This TCR beta chain was captured by sequencing in a study of persistence of HIV-infected CD4 T cells. Regarding the study as a whole: Rare CMV-responding cells carrying HIV-1 proviruses were not analyzed separately for TCR.

Anti-CD3/anti-CD28 beads served as a nonspecific positive control stimulus. Responding CD4+ T cells were sorted by upregulation of both CD40 ligand and CD69. CD4+ T cell counts exceeded 400 cells/uL; CMV serology was positive. The immunoSEQ assay was version 4, run in survey mode. The method was immunoSEQ multiplex PCR; TCRdb's version includes in-frame clones alone and lacks a portion of them. This table holds roughly 41,000 clones, roughly 89% found once. In its sample, this clone was seen once. The target antigen is unknown. This receptor was identified in an adult man with HIV who was CMV-seropositive. Sequencing was performed on CD4+ T cells sorted from PBMCs after approximately 19-hour stimulation, taken from a patient who received antiretroviral therapy.

CDR3 sequence reads: CASSLDRDFEAFF. CDR3 nucleotide sequence: TGTGCCAGCAGCTTGGACAGGGATTTTGAAGCTTTCTTT. This sequence joins TRBV5-5 and TRBJ1-1; a possible D gene is TRBD1 (6 bases). The length of the CDR3 is 13 residues. The V end lost 0 bases, the J end lost 7 bases, and 10 bases lay between the germline ends. Looked up from germline, CDR1 is SGHKS and CDR2 is YYEKEE (reference sequence). Full variable domain (rest looked up from reference TRBV5-5 and TRBJ1-1): DAGVTQSPTHLIKTRGQQVTLRCSPISGHKSVSWYQQVLGQGPQFIFQYYEKEERGRGNFPDRFSARQFPNYSSELNVNALLLGDSALYLCASSLDRDFEAFFGQGTRLTVV.